This T cell receptor beta chain was profiled in a study of blood T cell repertoires in COVID-19. Study as a whole: Spain, Italy and the United States supplied samples that represented acute and convalescent COVID-19.

Per the authors' pipeline: Amplifying reference gene primers gave estimates of nucleated cell counts. Some clones are missing from TCRdb's copy, which holds only in-frame ones; the method was immunoSEQ multiplex PCR. V, J and clone size reflect that table, while D and trimming were determined from the DNA. The repertoire holds about 350,000 clones, with approximately 86% as singletons. The germline V gene has CDR1 SGHVS and CDR2 FNYEAQ. The V end lost 3 bases, the J end lost 10 bases, and 16 bases lay between the germline ends. The CDR3 runs 14 residues. It was during active infection that Seattle patients were enrolled and then longitudinally followed.

The sequence came from a woman aged 55-69 years with COVID-19, enrolled during active disease. The sample taken for sequencing was peripheral blood. The genes are TRBV7-6 and TRBJ2-1, with TRBD2 as a possible D gene (6 bases). CDR3 sequence reads: CASSFRAGSGEQFF. CDR3 sequence (DNA): TGTGCCAGCAGCTTTAGAGCGGGTTCGGGGGAGCAGTTCTTC.